The 13 T cell receptor beta chains presented below share a single source sample, sequenced in a study of CD8+ T cells in alopecia areata. cDNA reverse transcribed from extracted RNA served as the sequencing template. Produced via immunoSEQ multiplex PCR; TCRdb's table is partial and in-frame only. The table shows 110,000 or so clones, with under 40% occurring only once. Source material: CD4+ T cells sorted from blood. The receptor set was obtained from a human donor with alopecia areata.

The chain has TRBV29-1 and TRBJ2-4; a possible D gene is TRBD1 (6 bases). The CDR3 extends over 12 amino acids. In germline, CDR1 is SQVTM, CDR2 ANQGSEA. The CDR3 DNA reads TGCAGTGGGAGAGGGGGACAAAACATTCAGTACTTC. This translates into CSGRGGQNIQYF.

CDR3 DNA: TGTGCCAGCAGCCCCGACAGCACAGTCACAGATACGCAGTATTTT. Protein product: CASSPDSTVTDTQYF. This sequence joins TRBV27 and TRBJ2-3, with D possibly matching TRBD1 (5 bases). Germline V lookup: CDR1 MNHEY, CDR2 SMNVEV (reference sequence). CDR3 size: 15 residues. The V end lost 6 bases, the J end lost 2 bases, and 15 bases lay between the germline ends.

This clone was recorded a few times. The chain is built from TRBV18 and TRBJ1-1; TRBD1 might be the D (5 bases). The CDR3 is made up of 15 amino acids. Trimming shortened V by 8 bases and J by 2 bases, and 18 bases separated the two germline ends. Germline assignment: CDR1 KGHSH and CDR2 LQKENI. CDR3: CASLLTGGPNTEAFF. Written as DNA, the CDR3 is TGTGCCAGCCTTCTGACGGGGGGACCTAACACTGAAGCTTTCTTT. Drawing the rest from reference TRBV18 and TRBJ1-1, the complete variable domain is NAGVMQNPRHLVRRRGQEARLRCSPMKGHSHVYWYRQLPEEGLKFMVYLQKENIIDESGMPKERFSAEFPKEGPSILRIQQVVRGDSAAYFCASLLTGGPNTEAFFGQGTRLTVV.

The chain couples TRBV27 to TRBJ2-7; TRBD1 matches 7 bases. CDR3 length equals 14 residues. Germline CDR1 MNHEY, CDR2 SMNVEV (reference sequence). V lost 8 bases, J lost 1 base, and 8 bases stayed unmatched. The CDR3 sequence: CASSDRKVSYEQYF. The CDR3 nucleotides read TGTGCCAGCTCGGACAGGAAGGTTTCCTACGAGCAGTACTTC.

This chain connects TRBV5-6 to TRBJ2-3; possible D gene TRBD1, 7 bases. The CDR3 is 16 amino acids. Germline CDR1 SGHDT, CDR2 YYEEEE. The V gene lost 1 base and the J gene lost 4 bases, with 16 bases spanning the gap. As DNA, the CDR3 is TGTGCCAGCAGCTTGCGGACAGGCTCGGGGGCAGATACGCAGTATTTT. Translation: CASSLRTGSGADTQYF.

The sample holds many counts of this clone. The chain combines TRBV7-2 with TRBJ1-2; D gene uncertain. The CDR3 spans 14 residues. Per germline, CDR1 SGHTA and CDR2 FQGNSA. V gave up 7 bases and J gave up 8 bases, with 20 bases separating them. DNA for the CDR3: TGTGCCAGCACCCTCTCCCGGACGGTGCGAGGCTACACCTTC. It translates to CASTLSRTVRGYTF.

In its sample, this clone was seen a few times. The chain combines TRBV2 with TRBJ2-3, with 8 bases aligning to TRBD2. Germline CDR1 reads SNHLY; CDR2 reads FYNNEI. Unmatched junction bases numbered 9, after V lost 4 bases and J lost 3 bases. The CDR3 sequence is 16 residues long. The CDR3 protein is CASSGKRGHTTDTQYF. The CDR3, as DNA: TGTGCCAGCAGTGGGAAGCGGGGGCACACTACAGATACGCAGTATTTT.

The rearrangement joins TRBV29-1 to TRBJ2-2, with a possible D match to TRBD1 (6 bases). CDR3 length: 13 residues. Per the germline V gene, CDR1 is SQVTM and CDR2 is ANQGSEA. V lost 6 bases, J lost 0 bases, and 8 bases lay in between. CDR3 coding DNA: TGCAGCGTCCAGGGGTCGAACACCGGGGAGCTGTTTTTT. It specifies CSVQGSNTGELFF.

CDR3 sequence: CASSPTGGPPDTQYF. As DNA, the CDR3 is TGCGCCAGCAGTCCTACGGGAGGGCCTCCGGATACGCAGTATTTT. This chain connects TRBV23-1 to TRBJ2-3; 8 nucleotides match TRBD2. TRBV23-1 is reported as an ORF; its role is uncertain. Trimming at V came to 4 bases and at J to 6 bases, leaving 9 bases not matched to a gene. The CDR3 sequence is 15 residues long.

This clone showed up many times. V and J are TRBV18 and TRBJ2-5, with TRBD1 matching 7 bases. Germline CDR1 KGHSH, CDR2 LQKENI. After removal of 3 bases from V and 3 bases from J, the junction contained 4 bases not matched to a gene. The CDR3 consists of 14 residues. CDR3 region: CASSPTGLEETQYF. CDR3 nucleotides: TGTGCCAGCTCACCGACAGGGTTGGAAGAGACCCAGTACTTC.

V and J are TRBV4-2 and TRBJ2-1; D remains ambiguous. In germline, CDR1 is LGHNA, CDR2 YNFKEQ. Trimming shortened V by 2 bases and J by 5 bases, and 16 bases separated the two germline ends. The CDR3 is made up of 16 amino acids. The CDR3 region is CASSQNAGLQHNEQFF. CDR3 coding DNA: TGTGCCAGCAGCCAAAACGCCGGCTTACAACACAATGAGCAGTTCTTC.

The chain couples TRBV15 to TRBJ2-7, with D perhaps TRBD1 (6 bases). In germline, CDR1 is LNHNV, CDR2 YYDKDF (reference sequence). The CDR3 is 15 amino acids. Trimming took 4 bases from V and 2 from J, leaving 15 bases between them. In nucleotides, the CDR3 is TGTGCCACCAGCACCGAGGACAGCATTGCCTACGAGCAGTACTTC. Translating gives CATSTEDSIAYEQYF.

A few counts support this clone. V is TRBV28 and J is TRBJ2-1; 11 nucleotides agree with TRBD2. There are 16 residues in the CDR3. Germline CDR1 and CDR2: MDHEN and SYDVKM. V shed 4 bases, J shed 11 bases, and the junction held 13 bases outside the gene matches. CDR3 sequence reads: CASSSSGTSGLNKQFF. The CDR3 bases are TGTGCCAGCAGTTCGTCCGGGACTAGCGGTCTAAATAAGCAGTTCTTC. Filled out from reference TRBV28 and TRBJ2-1, the complete variable domain reads DVKVTQSSRYLVKRTGEKVFLECVQDMDHENMFWYRQDPGLGLRLIYFSYDVKMKEKGDIPEGYSVSREKKERFSLILESASTNQTSMYLCASSSSGTSGLNKQFFGPGTRLTVL.